Below, 32 T cell receptor beta chains from the same sample are listed, as sequenced in a study of T-cell reconstitution after alpha-beta-depleted transplantation in children. It was with unique molecular identifiers that the TCRbeta library was prepared. TCRdb passed the PCR reads through MiXCR, listing each CDR3 protein once. The sample shows some 240,000 distinct CDR3 sequences, 9.7% of them seen only once. Material: PBMCs from the stem cell graft donor, obtained from the stem cell graft. These receptors were collected from a human donor who donated a stem cell graft to a child with SCID.

This clonotype was found a few times. The chain recombines TRBV7-9 with TRBJ2-3, with 8 positions matching TRBD2. The V and J ends lost 2 bases and 2 bases, in that order; junction bases with no gene match: 9. The germline V gene has CDR1 SEHNR and CDR2 FQNEAQ (reference sequence). This CDR3 spans 17 amino acids. CDR3 residues: CASSLPLAGPFTDTQYF. The CDR3 DNA sequence: TGTGCCAGCAGCTTACCCCTAGCGGGCCCTTTCACAGATACGCAGTATTTT.

At least ten counts were recorded for this clonotype. The rearrangement uses TRBV12-3 or TRBV12-4 and TRBJ2-2; 7 bases agree with TRBD1. The J segment lost 9 bases and the V segment lost 6 bases, leaving 10 bases of the junction unmatched. This CDR3 is built from 14 residues. CDR3 amino acids: CASSHDRDERELFF. The CDR3 DNA sequence: TGTGCCAGCAGCCACGACAGGGACGAAAGGGAGCTGTTTTTT.

In its sample, this clonotype was seen many times. This chain joins TRBV20-1 and TRBJ1-2, with no clear D. V gave up 1 base and J gave up 3 bases, with 9 bases separating them. CDR3 length: 13 residues. The germline V gene has CDR1 DFQATT and CDR2 SNEGSKA (reference sequence). The CDR3, as DNA: TGCAGTGCTAGAGTAAGGACCGACTATGGCTACACCTTC. Residues: CSARVRTDYGYTF.

This clonotype has at least ten counts. V usage is TRBV12-3 or TRBV12-4 and J usage is TRBJ2-7; tentatively, D is TRBD2 (5 bases). V was trimmed by 5 bases and J by 1 base, leaving 9 bases between them. The CDR3 spans 13 residues. The CDR3 DNA reads TGTGCCAGCAGTCGGACTGAGTCCTACGAGCAGTACTTC. Encoded protein: CASSRTESYEQYF.

This clonotype was observed many times. The V and J genes are TRBV20-1 and TRBJ1-2, with D hard to call. The CDR3 runs 15 residues. The V and J ends lost 5 bases and 6 bases respectively, with 22 bases between them. Germline V lookup: CDR1 DFQATT, CDR2 SNEGSKA (reference sequence). CDR3 in amino acids: CSAPFNPGVLDGYTF. The CDR3 DNA sequence: TGCAGTGCTCCTTTCAACCCCGGGGTCTTAGATGGCTACACCTTC.

This clonotype was detected many times. This chain links TRBV5-1 with TRBJ1-3; 8 bases fit TRBD1. V was clipped by 3 bases and J by 3 bases; unmatched bases: 14. There are 18 residues in the CDR3. Germline loops: CDR1 SGHRS, CDR2 YFSETQ. The CDR3 loop is CASSYDRGLSPLGNTIYF. CDR3 nucleotides: TGCGCCAGCAGCTATGACAGGGGATTAAGTCCCCTTGGAAACACCATATATTTT.

This clonotype has ten or more counts. The chain joins TRBV18 to TRBJ1-5; TRBD1 matches at 7 bases. Losses at the gene ends were 1 base for V and 1 base for J; bases not matched to a gene: 4. The germline V gene encodes CDR1 KGHSH and CDR2 LQKENI. The CDR3 covers 16 residues. CDR3 amino acids: CASSPQGAWSNQPQHF. The CDR3 DNA sequence: TGTGCCAGCTCACCACAGGGGGCTTGGAGCAATCAGCCCCAGCATTTT.

There are many counts of this clonotype. The CDR3 spells CASSLVPPRTNYGYTF. The DNA for the CDR3 is TGTGCCAGCAGCTTAGTTCCCCCTCGGACTAACTATGGCTACACCTTC. The chain recombines TRBV7-2 with TRBJ1-2; D not resolved. The V gene lost 1 base and the J gene lost 0 bases, with 12 bases spanning the gap. Germline V gene lookup returns CDR1 SGHTA and CDR2 FQGNSA. The CDR3 extends over 16 amino acids.

This clonotype was counted at least ten times. The chain combines TRBV7-8 with TRBJ1-6; D gene ambiguous. From germline, CDR1 is SGHVS and CDR2 FQNEAQ. The V end lost 1 base, the J end lost 9 bases, and 10 bases lay between the germline ends. CDR3 size: 14 residues. The CDR3 region has the DNA TGTGCCAGCAGCTTAGTTGGGGTAGGTTCACCCCTCCACTTT. Translated, it gives CASSLVGVGSPLHF.

This clonotype was observed at least ten times. The chain uses TRBV2 and TRBJ1-5; TRBD1 aligns across 12 bases. Trimming cost V 11 bases and J 8 bases; bases outside gene matches: 7. The germline V gene encodes CDR1 SNHLY and CDR2 FYNNEI. The CDR3 loop spans 13 amino acids. This chain's CDR3 is CASGQGAFEPQHF. In DNA form, the CDR3 reads TGTGCCTCGGGACAGGGGGCTTTTGAGCCCCAGCATTTT.

Many counts were recorded for this clonotype. The chain carries TRBV20-1 and TRBJ1-2; no clear D. The CDR3 has 13 amino acids. The ends were cut back, 5 bases at V and 8 bases at J, with 18 bases in the middle. Germline CDR1 is DFQATT and CDR2 is SNEGSKA (reference sequence). CDR3 region: CSAPETSVVGYTF. Here the CDR3 DNA reads TGCAGTGCTCCCGAGACCTCGGTCGTCGGCTACACCTTC.

The CDR3 here is CATHRGDTDTQYF. Written as DNA, the CDR3 is TGTGCCACCCACAGGGGTGATACAGATACGCAGTATTTT. The V gene is TRBV10-3, the J gene TRBJ2-3; TRBD1 aligns across 7 bases. CDR3 length equals 13 residues. Germline V gene sequence: CDR1 ENHRY, CDR2 SYGVKD. Trimming at V came to 10 bases and at J to 3 bases, leaving 7 bases not matched to a gene.

This clonotype was detected many times. J is TRBJ2-7 and V is TRBV7-9, with a possible D match to TRBD1 (6 bases). CDR3 size: 12 residues. V lost 5 bases to trimming and J lost 3 bases, with 8 bases between them. Looked up from germline, CDR1 is SEHNR and CDR2 is FQNEAQ (reference sequence). CDR3 protein: CASSRDNYEQYF. In nucleotides, the CDR3 is TGTGCCAGCAGCAGGGACAACTACGAGCAGTACTTC.

This clonotype was detected many times. This chain joins TRBV2 and TRBJ2-3; D is perhaps TRBD1 (6 bases). The germline V gene has CDR1 SNHLY and CDR2 FYNNEI. The CDR3 is made up of 18 amino acids. V was shortened by 6 bases and J by 2 bases, with 24 bases between the two germline ends. The CDR3 sequence is CASRDGRWDTGLTDTQYF. In DNA form, the CDR3 reads TGTGCCAGCAGGGACGGGCGGTGGGACACAGGGCTCACAGATACGCAGTATTTT.

This clonotype was recorded at least ten times. The chain joins TRBV20-1 to TRBJ2-3; perhaps D is TRBD1 or TRBD2 (6 bases each). The CDR3 loop spans 15 amino acids. Germline V gene lookup returns CDR1 DFQATT and CDR2 SNEGSKA (reference sequence). V was trimmed by 6 bases and J by 1 base, leaving 17 bases between them. Written as DNA, the CDR3 is TGCAGTGCCACCCTTCGGGGGCATCGCACAGATACGCAGTATTTT. It codes for CSATLRGHRTDTQYF.

In the case of this clonotype: Given a much more abundant clone one base away, this may be a read error. V gene TRBV20-1 combines with J gene TRBJ1-2, with D possibly being TRBD1 (5 bases). The germline V gene encodes CDR1 DFQATT and CDR2 SNEGSKA (reference sequence). The CDR3 spans 12 residues. CDR3 DNA: TGCAGTGCTAAAGGGGCAGGGAATGGCTCCACCTTC. It specifies CSAKGAGNGSTF.

This clonotype was counted at least ten times. The chain carries TRBV20-1 and TRBJ1-2; D is unresolved. In germline, CDR1 is DFQATT, CDR2 SNEGSKA (reference sequence). The CDR3 totals 14 residues. V lost 1 base, J lost 3 bases, and 12 bases lay in between. CDR3 in DNA: TGCAGTGCTAGAGGACTGGGGTATTACTATGGCTACACCTTC. Amino acid sequence: CSARGLGYYYGYTF.

At least ten counts were recorded for this clonotype. The J gene is TRBJ1-3, the V gene TRBV7-9; D not certain. CDR3 size: 14 residues. Germline CDR1 is SEHNR and CDR2 is FQNEAQ (reference sequence). The germline V and J ends were trimmed by 10 bases and 0 bases, with 13 bases remaining between them. The CDR3 DNA is TGTGCCACTTCCCCGATGGCCTCTGGAAACACCATATATTTT. It specifies CATSPMASGNTIYF.

This clonotype appeared a few times. This chain's CDR3 is CSARDHAAGGQNEQFF. In nucleotides, the CDR3 is TGCAGTGCTAGAGATCATGCCGCGGGGGGGCAAAATGAGCAGTTCTTC. V and J are TRBV20-1 and TRBJ2-1; 9 bases fit TRBD2. There are 16 residues in the CDR3. Germline V lookup: CDR1 DFQATT, CDR2 SNEGSKA (reference sequence). Trimming removed 0 bases from V and 7 bases from J; junction bases left unmatched: 10.

Only a few counts were recorded for this clonotype. The gene calls are TRBV3-1 and TRBJ1-1, with unresolved D. The CDR3 totals 14 residues. Germline V gene data show CDR1 as LGHDT and CDR2 as YNNKEL (reference sequence). V was shortened by 1 base and J by 4 bases, with 10 bases between the two germline ends. The CDR3 reads CASSQVFAGTEAFF. In nucleotides, the CDR3 is TGTGCCAGCAGCCAAGTCTTTGCGGGCACTGAAGCTTTCTTT.

This clonotype was counted ten times or more. CDR3 coding DNA: TGTGCCAGCAGCTTGTATGCAGGGAGCAATCAGCCCCAGCATTTT. Translation gives CASSLYAGSNQPQHF. V is TRBV5-6 and J is TRBJ1-5; perhaps TRBD1 as D (5 bases). Per germline, CDR1 SGHDT and CDR2 YYEEEE. The CDR3 loop spans 15 amino acids. The ends were cut back, 1 base at V and 1 base at J, with 9 bases in the middle.

This clonotype occurred a few times. This sequence joins TRBV15 and TRBJ2-5; possibly TRBD1 for D (5 bases). V lost 8 bases to trimming and J lost 5 bases, with 15 bases between them. The CDR3 covers 13 residues. From germline, CDR1 is LNHNV and CDR2 YYDKDF (reference sequence). The CDR3 region has the DNA TGTGCCACCGGAGAAGGGGTCCAGGAGACCCAGTACTTC. Protein: CATGEGVQETQYF.

This clonotype was recorded at least ten times. The CDR3 sequence: CASSLVGLSNEQFF. CDR3 bases: TGTGCCAGCAGCTTAGTAGGCCTATCCAATGAGCAGTTCTTC. The genes are TRBV7-6 and TRBJ2-1; D is undetermined. The CDR3 has 14 residues. V lost 1 base, J lost 6 bases, and 10 bases lay in between. In germline, CDR1 is SGHVS, CDR2 FNYEAQ.

Many counts were recorded for this clonotype. The chain joins TRBV5-1 to TRBJ1-5, with 11 nucleotides matching TRBD1. Germline CDR1 is SGHRS and CDR2 is YFSETQ. The CDR3 consists of 16 residues. V lost 4 bases and J lost 3; bases outside the gene matches: 6. The CDR3 nucleotides are TGCGCCAGCAGCCCAGGGACAGGGGGTAACAATCAGCCCCAGCATTTT. It encodes CASSPGTGGNNQPQHF.

This clonotype was picked up many times. The V gene is TRBV5-1, the J gene TRBJ2-7; no clear D. Trimming pared 0 bases from V and 4 bases from J, leaving 11 bases between. Germline assignment: CDR1 SGHRS and CDR2 YFSETQ. This CDR3 has 14 amino acids. The CDR3 DNA reads as TGCGCCAGCAGCTTGGAAGCAGCCTTATACGAGCAGTACTTC. Translation gives CASSLEAALYEQYF.

This clonotype was observed at least ten times. This chain joins TRBV2 and TRBJ2-2, with 9 bases matching TRBD1. V dropped 6 bases and J dropped 2; count of bases not matched to a gene: 7. Germline V gene sequence: CDR1 SNHLY, CDR2 FYNNEI. The CDR3 extends over 16 amino acids. The CDR3 DNA reads TGTGCCAGCAGCTACCCGGGACAGGGAAACACCGGGGAGCTGTTTTTT. Protein sequence: CASSYPGQGNTGELFF.

This clonotype showed up many times. The chain uses TRBV6-2 or TRBV6-3 and TRBJ2-5, with D unresolved. Between the trimmed V and J ends, which lost 2 bases and 2 bases, there was a span of 9 bases. CDR3 size: 14 residues. CDR1 and CDR2 (germline): MNHEY, SVGEGT. CDR3 residues: CASSYVGLQETQYF. CDR3 bases: TGTGCCAGCAGTTACGTGGGGTTGCAAGAGACCCAGTACTTC.

This clonotype was detected many times. The rearrangement uses TRBV6-5 and TRBJ1-1; D might be TRBD1 (5 bases). Germline CDR1 and CDR2: MNHEY and SVGAGI. The CDR3 extends over 13 amino acids. Trimming removed 7 bases at V and 7 bases at J, with 16 bases between. The CDR3 protein is CASTGTDIYEAFF. The CDR3 nucleotides are TGTGCCAGCACCGGGACGGATATATATGAAGCTTTCTTT.

This clonotype was picked up many times. The CDR3 nucleotides are TGTGCCAGCATCCGACGACAGGGATGGACTGAAGCTTTCTTT. Encoded protein: CASIRRQGWTEAFF. V is TRBV6-2 or TRBV6-3 and J is TRBJ1-1; the match to TRBD1 covers 7 bases. The CDR3 has 14 amino acids. J was trimmed by 5 bases and V by 7 bases; bases with no gene match: 10. Per the germline V gene, CDR1 is MNHEY and CDR2 is SVGEGT.

This clonotype was seen more than once but under ten times. CDR3 sequence: CASAPGQGYTGELFF. The CDR3 DNA sequence: TGCGCCAGCGCTCCGGGACAGGGTTACACCGGGGAGCTGTTTTTT. The J gene is TRBJ2-2, the V gene TRBV5-1; 9 positions agree with TRBD1. CDR3 size: 15 residues. Germline loops: CDR1 SGHRS, CDR2 YFSETQ. Trimming took 7 bases from V and 3 from J; bases not matched to a gene: 7.

Concerning this clonotype itself: A read error may be the cause here, since a much bigger clone is one base away. The chain uses TRBV29-1 and TRBJ1-1; D is ambiguous. CDR3 length equals 10 residues. The germline gives CDR1 SQVTM, CDR2 ANQGSEA. The germline V and J ends were trimmed by 5 bases and 5 bases, with 6 bases remaining between them. CDR3 sequence: CSVTLTEAFF. In nucleotides, the CDR3 is TGCAGCGTTACTTTAACTGAAGCTTTCTTT.

This clonotype occurred many times. The gene calls are TRBV7-8 and TRBJ1-5; TRBD1 is a possible D gene (6 bases). Germline V gives CDR1 SGHVS, CDR2 FQNEAQ. CDR3 length equals 18 residues. V lost 5 bases and J 3 bases, leaving 23 bases between the germline ends. Here the CDR3 reads CASSPSVRGAHINQPQHF. The CDR3 DNA follows: TGTGCCAGCAGCCCCAGCGTGAGGGGGGCCCATATCAATCAGCCCCAGCATTTT. The whole variable domain, remainder taken from reference TRBV7-8 and TRBJ1-5, is GAGVSQSPRYKVAKRGQDVALRCDPISGHVSLFWYQQALGQGPEFLTYFQNEAQLDKSGLPSDRFFAERPEGSVSTLKIQRTQQEDSAVYLCASSPSVRGAHINQPQHFGDGTRLSIL.